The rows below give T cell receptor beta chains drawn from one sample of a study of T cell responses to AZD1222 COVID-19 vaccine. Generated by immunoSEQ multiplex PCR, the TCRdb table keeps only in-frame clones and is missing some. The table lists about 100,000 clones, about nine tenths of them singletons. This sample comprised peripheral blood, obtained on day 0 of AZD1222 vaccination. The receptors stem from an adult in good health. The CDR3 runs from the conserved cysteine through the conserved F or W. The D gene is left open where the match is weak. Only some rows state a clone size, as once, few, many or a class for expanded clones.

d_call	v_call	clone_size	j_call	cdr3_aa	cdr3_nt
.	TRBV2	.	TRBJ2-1	CASSEWASYGNEQFF	TGTGCCAGCAGTGAGTGGGCTAGCTATGGCAATGAGCAGTTCTTC
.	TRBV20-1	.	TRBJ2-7	CSASRREQYF	TGCAGTGCTAGTAGACGCGAGCAGTACTTC
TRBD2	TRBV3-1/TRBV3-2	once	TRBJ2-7	CASSPPTHGQGLAGETLEQYF	TGTGCCAGCAGCCCGCCCACGCACGGCCAGGGACTAGCGGGAGAAACCCTCGAGCAGTACTTC
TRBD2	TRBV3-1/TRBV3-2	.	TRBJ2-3	CASSQVGLADTDTQYF	TGTGCCAGCAGCCAAGTTGGGCTAGCGGACACAGATACGCAGTATTTT
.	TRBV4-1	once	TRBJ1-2	CASSFPGGYTF	TGCGCCAGCAGCTTTCCGGGGGGCTACACCTTC
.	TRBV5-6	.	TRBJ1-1	CASSLRGAGTEAFF	TGTGCCAGCAGCTTGAGGGGGGCGGGCACTGAAGCTTTCTTT
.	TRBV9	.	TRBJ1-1	CASSVDAWNTEAFF	TGTGCCAGCAGCGTAGACGCCTGGAACACTGAAGCTTTCTTT
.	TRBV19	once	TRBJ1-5	CASSLIPGPGGSQPQHF	TGTGCCAGTAGTCTGATTCCCGGCCCCGGAGGTAGTCAGCCCCAGCATTTT
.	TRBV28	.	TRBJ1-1	CASSLTVTHEAFF	TGTGCCAGCAGTCTCACAGTTACCCATGAAGCTTTCTTT
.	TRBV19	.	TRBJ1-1	CASSISPNTEAFF	TGTGCCAGTAGTATATCTCCGAACACTGAAGCTTTCTTT